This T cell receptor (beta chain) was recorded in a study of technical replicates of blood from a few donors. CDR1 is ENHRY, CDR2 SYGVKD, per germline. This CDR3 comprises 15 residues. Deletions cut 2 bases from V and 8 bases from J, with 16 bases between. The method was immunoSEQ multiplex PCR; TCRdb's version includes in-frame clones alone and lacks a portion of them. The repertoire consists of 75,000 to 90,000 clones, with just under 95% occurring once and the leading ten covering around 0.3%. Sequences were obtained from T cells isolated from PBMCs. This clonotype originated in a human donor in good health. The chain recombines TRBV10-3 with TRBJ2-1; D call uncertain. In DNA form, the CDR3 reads TGTGCCATCAGTGAGGTTGCCGGTAGAGGCGATGAGCAGTTCTTC. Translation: CAISEVAGRGDEQFF.